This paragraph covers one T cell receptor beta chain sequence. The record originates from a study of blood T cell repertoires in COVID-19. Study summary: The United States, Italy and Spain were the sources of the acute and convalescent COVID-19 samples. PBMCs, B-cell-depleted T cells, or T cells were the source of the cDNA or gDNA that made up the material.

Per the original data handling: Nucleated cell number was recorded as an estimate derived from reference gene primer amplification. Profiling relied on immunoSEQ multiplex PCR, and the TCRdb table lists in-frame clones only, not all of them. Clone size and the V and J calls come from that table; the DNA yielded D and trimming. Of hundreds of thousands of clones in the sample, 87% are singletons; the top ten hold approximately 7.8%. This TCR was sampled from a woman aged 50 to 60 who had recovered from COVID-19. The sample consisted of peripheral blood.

In DNA form, the CDR3 reads TGTGCCAGCAGCTTGAGTTGGGGGGCCTACGAGCAGTACTTC. This encodes CASSLSWGAYEQYF. This chain uses TRBV5-6 with TRBJ2-7, with a possible D match to TRBD2 (6 bases). V lost 1 base and J lost 2, with 10 bases in between. This CDR3 spans 14 amino acids. Germline V CDR1 and CDR2: SGHDT, YYEEEE.